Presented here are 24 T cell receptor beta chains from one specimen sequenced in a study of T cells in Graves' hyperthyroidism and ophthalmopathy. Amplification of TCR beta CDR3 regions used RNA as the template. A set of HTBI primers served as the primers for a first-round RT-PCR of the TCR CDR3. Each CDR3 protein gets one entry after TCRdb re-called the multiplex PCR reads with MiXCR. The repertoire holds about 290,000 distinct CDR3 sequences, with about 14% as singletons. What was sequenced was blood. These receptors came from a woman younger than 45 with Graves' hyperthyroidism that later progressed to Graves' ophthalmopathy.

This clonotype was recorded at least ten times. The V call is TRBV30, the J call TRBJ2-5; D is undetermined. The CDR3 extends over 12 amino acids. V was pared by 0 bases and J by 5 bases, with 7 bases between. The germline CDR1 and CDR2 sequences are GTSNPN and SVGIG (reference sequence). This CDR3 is CAWSVLKETQYF. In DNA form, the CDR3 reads TGTGCCTGGAGTGTATTGAAGGAGACCCAGTACTTC.

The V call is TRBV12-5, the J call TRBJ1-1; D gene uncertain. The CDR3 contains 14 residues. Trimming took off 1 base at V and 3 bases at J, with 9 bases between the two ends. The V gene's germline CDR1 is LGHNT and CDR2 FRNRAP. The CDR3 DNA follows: TGTGCTAGTGGTTTGGAGGGCTGGTACACTGAAGCTTTCTTT. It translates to CASGLEGWYTEAFF.

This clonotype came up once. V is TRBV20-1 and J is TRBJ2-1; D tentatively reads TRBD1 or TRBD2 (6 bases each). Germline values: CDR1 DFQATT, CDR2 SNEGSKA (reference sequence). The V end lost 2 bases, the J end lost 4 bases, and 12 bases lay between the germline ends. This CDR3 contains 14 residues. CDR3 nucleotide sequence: TGCAGTGCTAGACTTGGGGGGCGGTACAATGAGCAGTTCTTC. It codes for CSARLGGRYNEQFF.

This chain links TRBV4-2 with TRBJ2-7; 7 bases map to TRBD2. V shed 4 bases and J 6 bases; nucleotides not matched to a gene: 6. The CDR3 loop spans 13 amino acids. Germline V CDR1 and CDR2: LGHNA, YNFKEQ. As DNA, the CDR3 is TGTGCCAGCAGCCCTGGGACTACGCGCGAGCAGTACTTC. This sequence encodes CASSPGTTREQYF.

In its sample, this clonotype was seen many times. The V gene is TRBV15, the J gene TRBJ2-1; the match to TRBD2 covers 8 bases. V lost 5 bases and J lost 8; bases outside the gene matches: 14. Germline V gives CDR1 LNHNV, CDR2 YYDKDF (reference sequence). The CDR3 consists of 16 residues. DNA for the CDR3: TGTGCCACCAGCCCGAGATGGCGGGGGGAGGTGTATGAGCAGTTCTTC. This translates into CATSPRWRGEVYEQFF.

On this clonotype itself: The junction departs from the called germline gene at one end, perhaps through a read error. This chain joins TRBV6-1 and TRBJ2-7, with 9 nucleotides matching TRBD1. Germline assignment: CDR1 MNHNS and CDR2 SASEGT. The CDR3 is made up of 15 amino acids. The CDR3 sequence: CASSFVGTGPYEQHF. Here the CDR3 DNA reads TGTGCCAGCAGCTTCGTCGGGACAGGGCCCTACGAGCAGCACTTC.

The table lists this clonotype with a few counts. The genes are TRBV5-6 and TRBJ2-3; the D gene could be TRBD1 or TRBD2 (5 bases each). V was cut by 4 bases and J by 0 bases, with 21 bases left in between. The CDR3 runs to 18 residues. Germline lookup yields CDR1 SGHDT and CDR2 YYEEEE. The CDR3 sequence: CASSAGDGRGPSTDTQYF. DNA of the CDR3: TGTGCCAGCAGCGCCGGGGACGGACGGGGACCAAGCACAGATACGCAGTATTTT.

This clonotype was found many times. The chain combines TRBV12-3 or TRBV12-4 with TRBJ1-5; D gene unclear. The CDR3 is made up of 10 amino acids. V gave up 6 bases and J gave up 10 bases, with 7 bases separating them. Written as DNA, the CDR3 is TGTGCCAGCAGCATAGGCCCCCAGCATTTT. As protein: CASSIGPQHF.

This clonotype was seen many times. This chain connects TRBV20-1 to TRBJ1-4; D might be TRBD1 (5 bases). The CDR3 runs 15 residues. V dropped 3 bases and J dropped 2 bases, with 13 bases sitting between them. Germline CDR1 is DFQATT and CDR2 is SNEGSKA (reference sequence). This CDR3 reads CSARLQGGTNEKLFF. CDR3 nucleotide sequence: TGCAGTGCTAGGCTTCAGGGTGGGACTAATGAAAAACTGTTTTTT.

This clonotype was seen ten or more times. The CDR3, as DNA: TGCAGCGTTCTATTTCAGGGGGGATGGGAAAAACTGTTTTTT. This sequence encodes CSVLFQGGWEKLFF. V gene TRBV29-1 combines with J gene TRBJ1-4; 7 nucleotides agree with TRBD1. Germline CDR1 is SQVTM and CDR2 is ANQGSEA. There are 14 residues in the CDR3. V lost 5 bases to trimming and J lost 8 bases; unmatched junction nucleotides: 11. Based on the CDR3 plus reference TRBV29-1 and TRBJ1-4, the full variable domain is SAVISQKPSRDICQRGTSLTIQCQVDSQVTMMFWYRQQPGQSLTLIATANQGSEATYESGFVIDKFPISRPNLTFSTLTVSNMSPEDSSIYLCSVLFQGGWEKLFFGSGTQLSVL.

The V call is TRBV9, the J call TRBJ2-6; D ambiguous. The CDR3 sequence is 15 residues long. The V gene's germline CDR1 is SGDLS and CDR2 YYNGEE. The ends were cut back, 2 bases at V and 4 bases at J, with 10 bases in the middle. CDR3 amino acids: CASSVLFSGANVLTF. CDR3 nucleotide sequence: TGTGCCAGCAGCGTCCTCTTTTCCGGGGCCAACGTCCTGACTTTC.

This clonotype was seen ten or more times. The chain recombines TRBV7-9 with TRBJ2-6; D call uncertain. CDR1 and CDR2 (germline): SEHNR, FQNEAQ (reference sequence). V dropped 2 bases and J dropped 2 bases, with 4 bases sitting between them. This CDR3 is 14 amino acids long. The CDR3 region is CASSLTAGANVLTF. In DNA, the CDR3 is TGTGCCAGCAGCTTAACTGCTGGGGCCAACGTCCTGACTTTC.

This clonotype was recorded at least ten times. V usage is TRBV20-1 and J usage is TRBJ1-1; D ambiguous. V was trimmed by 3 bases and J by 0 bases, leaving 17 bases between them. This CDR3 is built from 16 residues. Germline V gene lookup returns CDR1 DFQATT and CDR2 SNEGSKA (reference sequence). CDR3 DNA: TGCAGTGCTAGTCCTAGCGGTTTAATTCTGAACACTGAAGCTTTCTTT. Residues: CSASPSGLILNTEAFF.

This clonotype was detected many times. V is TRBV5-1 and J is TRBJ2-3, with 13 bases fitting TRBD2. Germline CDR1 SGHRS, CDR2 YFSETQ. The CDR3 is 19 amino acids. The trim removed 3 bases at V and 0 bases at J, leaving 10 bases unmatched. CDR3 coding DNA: TGCGCCAGCAGCTCCACCGGATTACTAGCGGGAGGGAGCACAGATACGCAGTATTTT. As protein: CASSSTGLLAGGSTDTQYF.

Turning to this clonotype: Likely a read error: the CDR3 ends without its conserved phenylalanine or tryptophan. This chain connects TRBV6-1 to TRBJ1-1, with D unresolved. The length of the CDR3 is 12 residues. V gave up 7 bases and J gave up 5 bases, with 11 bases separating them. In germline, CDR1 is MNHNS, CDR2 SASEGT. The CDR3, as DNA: TGTGCCAGCATAGGGCAGACGACTGAAGCTTTCGTT. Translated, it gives CASIGQTTEAFV.

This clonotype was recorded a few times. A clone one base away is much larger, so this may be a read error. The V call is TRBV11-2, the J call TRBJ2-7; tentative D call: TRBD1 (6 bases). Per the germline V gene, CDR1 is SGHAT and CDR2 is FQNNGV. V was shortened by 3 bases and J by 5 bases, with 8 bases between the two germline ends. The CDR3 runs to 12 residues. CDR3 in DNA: TGTGCCAGCAGCTTTTACAGGGACGAGCAGTACTTC. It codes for CASSFYRDEQYF.

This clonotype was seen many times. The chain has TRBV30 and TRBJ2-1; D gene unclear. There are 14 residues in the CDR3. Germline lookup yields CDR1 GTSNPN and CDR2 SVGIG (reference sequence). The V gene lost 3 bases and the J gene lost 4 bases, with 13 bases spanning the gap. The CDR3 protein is CAWRAWQSYNEQFF. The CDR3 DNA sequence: TGTGCCTGGAGGGCGTGGCAAAGTTACAATGAGCAGTTCTTC.

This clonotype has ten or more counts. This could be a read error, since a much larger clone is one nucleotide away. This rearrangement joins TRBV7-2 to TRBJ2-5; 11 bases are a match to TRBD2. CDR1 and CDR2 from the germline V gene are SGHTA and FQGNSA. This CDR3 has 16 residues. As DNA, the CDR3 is TGTGCCAGCAACTTAGGCACTAGCGGGGGTCAAGAGACCCAGTACTTC. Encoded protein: CASNLGTSGGQETQYF.

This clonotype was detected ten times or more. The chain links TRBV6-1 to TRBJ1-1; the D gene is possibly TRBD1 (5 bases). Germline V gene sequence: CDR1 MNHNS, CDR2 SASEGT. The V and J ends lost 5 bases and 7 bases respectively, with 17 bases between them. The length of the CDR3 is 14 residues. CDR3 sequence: CASSYAGGGYEAFF. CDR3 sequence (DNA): TGTGCCAGCAGTTATGCGGGCGGGGGATATGAAGCTTTCTTT.

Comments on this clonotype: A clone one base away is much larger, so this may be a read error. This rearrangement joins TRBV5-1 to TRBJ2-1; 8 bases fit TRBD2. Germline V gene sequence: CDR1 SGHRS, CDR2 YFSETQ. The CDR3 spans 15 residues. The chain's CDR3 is CASSLREGGGNEQLF. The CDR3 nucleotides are TGCGCCAGCAGCTTGCGGGAGGGCGGGGGAAATGAGCAGCTCTTC. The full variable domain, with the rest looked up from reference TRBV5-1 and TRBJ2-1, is KAGVTQTPRYLIKTRGQQVTLSCSPISGHRSVSWYQQTPGQGLQFLFEYFSETQRNKGNFPGRFSGRQFSNSRSEMNVSTLELGDSALYLCASSLREGGGNEQLFGPGTRLTVL.

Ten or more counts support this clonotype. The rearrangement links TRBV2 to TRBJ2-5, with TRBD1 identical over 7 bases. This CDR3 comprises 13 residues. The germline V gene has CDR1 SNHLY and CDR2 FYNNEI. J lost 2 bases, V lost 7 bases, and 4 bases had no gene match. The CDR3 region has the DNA TGTGCCAGCAACAGGGGCTTACAAGAGACCCAGTACTTC. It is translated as CASNRGLQETQYF.

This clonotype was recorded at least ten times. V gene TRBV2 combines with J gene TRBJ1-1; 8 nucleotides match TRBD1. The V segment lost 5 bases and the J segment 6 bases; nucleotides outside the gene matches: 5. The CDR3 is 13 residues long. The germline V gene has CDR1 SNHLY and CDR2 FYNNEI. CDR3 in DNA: TGTGCCAGCAGTACAGGACAGGGTCCTGAAGCTTTCTTT. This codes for CASSTGQGPEAFF. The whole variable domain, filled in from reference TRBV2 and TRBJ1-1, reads EPEVTQTPSHQVTQMGQEVILRCVPISNHLYFYWYRQILGQKVEFLVSFYNNEISEKSEIFDDQFSVERPDGSNFTLKIRSTKLEDSAMYFCASSTGQGPEAFFGQGTRLTVV.

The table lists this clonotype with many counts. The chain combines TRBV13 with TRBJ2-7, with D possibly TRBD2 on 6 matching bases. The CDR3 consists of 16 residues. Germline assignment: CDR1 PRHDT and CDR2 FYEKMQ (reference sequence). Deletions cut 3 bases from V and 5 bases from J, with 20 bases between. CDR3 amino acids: CASSFQWGEVVHEQYF. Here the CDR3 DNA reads TGTGCCAGCAGCTTCCAGTGGGGGGAGGTAGTCCACGAGCAGTACTTC.

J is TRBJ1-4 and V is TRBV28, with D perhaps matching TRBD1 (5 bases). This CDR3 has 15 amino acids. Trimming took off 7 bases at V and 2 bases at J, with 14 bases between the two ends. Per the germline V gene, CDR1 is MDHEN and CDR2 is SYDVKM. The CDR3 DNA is TGTGCCAGCACTGGTCAGGGTTTCACTAATGAAAAACTGTTTTTT. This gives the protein CASTGQGFTNEKLFF.